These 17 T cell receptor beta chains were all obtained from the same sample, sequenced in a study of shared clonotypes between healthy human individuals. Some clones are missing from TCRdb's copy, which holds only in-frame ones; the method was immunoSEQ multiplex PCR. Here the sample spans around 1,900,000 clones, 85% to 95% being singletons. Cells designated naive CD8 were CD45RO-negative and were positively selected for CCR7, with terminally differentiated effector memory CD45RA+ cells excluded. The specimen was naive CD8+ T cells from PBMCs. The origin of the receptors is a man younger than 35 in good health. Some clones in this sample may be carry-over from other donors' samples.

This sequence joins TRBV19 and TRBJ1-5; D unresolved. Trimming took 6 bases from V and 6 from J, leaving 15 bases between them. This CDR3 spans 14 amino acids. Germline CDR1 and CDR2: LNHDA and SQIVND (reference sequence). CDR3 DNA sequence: TGTGCCAGTAGGGGCAGCGGACCCTCTCAGCCCCAGCATTTT. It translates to CASRGSGPSQPQHF.

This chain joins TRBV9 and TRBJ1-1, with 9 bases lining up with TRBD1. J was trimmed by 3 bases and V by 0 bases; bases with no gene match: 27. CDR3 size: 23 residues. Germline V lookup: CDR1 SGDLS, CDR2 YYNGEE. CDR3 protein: CASSVGGLPGSQTGGADYTEAFF. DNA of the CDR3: TGTGCCAGCAGCGTAGGAGGCCTCCCCGGCTCCCAAACAGGGGGCGCTGACTACACTGAAGCTTTCTTT.

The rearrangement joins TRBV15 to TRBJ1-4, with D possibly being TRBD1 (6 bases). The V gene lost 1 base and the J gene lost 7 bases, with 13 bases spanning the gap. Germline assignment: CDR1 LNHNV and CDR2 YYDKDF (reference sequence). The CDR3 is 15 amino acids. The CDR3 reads CATSRVQGRGEKLFF. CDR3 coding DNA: TGTGCCACCAGCAGAGTCCAGGGGCGAGGTGAAAAACTGTTTTTT.

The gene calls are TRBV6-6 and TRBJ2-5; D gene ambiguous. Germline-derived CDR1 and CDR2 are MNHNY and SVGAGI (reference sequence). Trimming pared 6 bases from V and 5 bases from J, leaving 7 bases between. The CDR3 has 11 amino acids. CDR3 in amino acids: CASRSRETQYF. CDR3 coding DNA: TGTGCCAGCAGATCAAGGGAGACCCAGTACTTC.

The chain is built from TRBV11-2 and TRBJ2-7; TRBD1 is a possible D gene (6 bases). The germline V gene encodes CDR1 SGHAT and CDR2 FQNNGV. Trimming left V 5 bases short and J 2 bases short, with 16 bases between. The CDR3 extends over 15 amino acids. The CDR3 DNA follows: TGTGCCAGCAGCCAACATGGGGGCCTAACCTACGAGCAGTACTTC. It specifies CASSQHGGLTYEQYF.

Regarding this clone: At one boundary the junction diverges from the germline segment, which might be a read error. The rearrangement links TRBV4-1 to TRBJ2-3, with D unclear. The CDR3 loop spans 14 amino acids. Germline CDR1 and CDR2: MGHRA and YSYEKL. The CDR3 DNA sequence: TGCGCCAGCAGCCAAGCCGGAGACGTAGATACGCAGTGTTTT. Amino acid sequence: CASSQAGDVDTQCF.

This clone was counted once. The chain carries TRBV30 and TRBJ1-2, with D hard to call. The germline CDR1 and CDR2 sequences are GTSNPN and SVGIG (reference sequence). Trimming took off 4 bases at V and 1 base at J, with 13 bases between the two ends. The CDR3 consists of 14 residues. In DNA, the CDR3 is TGTGCCTGGAACCCAACCAGCGATAACTATGGCTACACCTTC. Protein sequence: CAWNPTSDNYGYTF.

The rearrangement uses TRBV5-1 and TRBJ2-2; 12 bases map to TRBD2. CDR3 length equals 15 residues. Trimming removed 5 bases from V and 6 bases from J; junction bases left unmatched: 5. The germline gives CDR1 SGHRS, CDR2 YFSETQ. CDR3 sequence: CASSPLAGGAGELFF. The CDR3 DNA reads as TGCGCCAGCAGTCCACTAGCGGGAGGTGCCGGGGAGCTGTTTTTT.

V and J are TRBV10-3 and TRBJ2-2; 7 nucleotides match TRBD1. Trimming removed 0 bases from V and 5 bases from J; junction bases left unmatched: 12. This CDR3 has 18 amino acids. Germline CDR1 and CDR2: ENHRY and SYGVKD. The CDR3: CAISESTRLGGGTGELFF. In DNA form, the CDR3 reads TGTGCCATCAGTGAGTCGACGCGTTTAGGGGGCGGTACCGGGGAGCTGTTTTTT.

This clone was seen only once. The CDR3 DNA is TGTGCCAGCCTTTTAAGGACAGGGGGGAATGAGCAGTTCTTC. Encoded protein: CASLLRTGGNEQFF. The chain uses TRBV7-8 and TRBJ2-1; 10 nucleotides agree with TRBD1. The V and J ends lost 8 bases and 7 bases, in that order; junction bases with no gene match: 8. This CDR3 has 14 residues. Germline assignment: CDR1 SGHVS and CDR2 FQNEAQ.

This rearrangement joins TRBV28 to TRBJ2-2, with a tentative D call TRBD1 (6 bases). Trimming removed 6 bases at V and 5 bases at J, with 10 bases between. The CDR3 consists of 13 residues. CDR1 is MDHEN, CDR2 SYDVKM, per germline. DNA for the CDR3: TGTGCCAGCAGACTCACAGGGACCGGGGAGCTGTTTTTT. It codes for CASRLTGTGELFF.

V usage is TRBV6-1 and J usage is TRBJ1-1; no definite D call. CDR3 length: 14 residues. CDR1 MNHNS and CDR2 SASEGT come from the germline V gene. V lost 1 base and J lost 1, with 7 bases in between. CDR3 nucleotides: TGTGCCAGCAGTGAAGGGAGGTGGAACACTGAAGCTTTCTTT. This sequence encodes CASSEGRWNTEAFF.

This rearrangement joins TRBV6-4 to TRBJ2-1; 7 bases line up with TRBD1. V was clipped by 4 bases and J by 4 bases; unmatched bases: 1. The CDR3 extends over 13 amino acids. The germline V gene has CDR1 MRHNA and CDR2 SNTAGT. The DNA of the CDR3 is TGTGCCAGCAGTGGGGGACAGTACAATGAGCAGTTCTTC. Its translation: CASSGGQYNEQFF.

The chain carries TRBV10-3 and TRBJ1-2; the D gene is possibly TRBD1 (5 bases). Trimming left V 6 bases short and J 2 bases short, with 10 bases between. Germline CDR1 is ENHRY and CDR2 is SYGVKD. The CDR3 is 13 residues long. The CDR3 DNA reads TGTGCCATCAGCGGGGGGGACAACTATGGCTACACCTTC. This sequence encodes CAISGGDNYGYTF.

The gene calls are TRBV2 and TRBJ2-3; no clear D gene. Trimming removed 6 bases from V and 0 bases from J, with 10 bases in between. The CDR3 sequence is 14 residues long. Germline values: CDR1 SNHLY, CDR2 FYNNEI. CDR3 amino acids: CASRRPFSTDTQYF. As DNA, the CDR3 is TGTGCCAGCAGACGACCGTTTAGCACAGATACGCAGTATTTT.

The CDR3 bases are TGTGCCAGCAGCCCCATTTCCGCAGCGAACACTGAAGCTTTCTTT. It encodes CASSPISAANTEAFF. The chain couples TRBV16 to TRBJ1-1; no definite D call. Trimming pared 4 bases from V and 1 base from J, leaving 13 bases between. The germline CDR1 and CDR2 sequences are KGHSY and FQNENV. The CDR3 covers 15 residues.

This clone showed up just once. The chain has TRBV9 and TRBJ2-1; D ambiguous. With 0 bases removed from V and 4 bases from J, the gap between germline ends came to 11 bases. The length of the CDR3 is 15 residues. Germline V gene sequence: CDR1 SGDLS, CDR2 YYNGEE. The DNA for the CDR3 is TGTGCCAGCAGCGTAGGCCTTGTAGGTTACAATGAGCAGTTCTTC. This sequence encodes CASSVGLVGYNEQFF. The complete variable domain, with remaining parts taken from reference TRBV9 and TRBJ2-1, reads DSGVTQTPKHLITATGQRVTLRCSPRSGDLSVYWYQQSLDQGLQFLIQYYNGEERAKGNILERFSAQQFPDLHSELNLSSLELGDSALYFCASSVGLVGYNEQFFGPGTRLTVL.